One sample yielded the 17 T cell receptor beta chains listed below, sequenced in a study of blood T cells in healthy people across ages (dated by TCRdb to between 2014 and 2017). The method behind the library was 5' RACE. Sequencing used an Illumina HiSeq 2500. A second PCR of about 6 to 11 cycles was performed with a sample-barcoded 5' primer and a J-beta primer mix. TCRdb passed the public sequencing reads through fastp at Q25 and MiXCR, retaining productive beta sequences. Entries are consolidated by CDR3 protein sequence, retaining the most common genes and DNA. The sample has about 1.6 million distinct CDR3 sequences on record, about 32% of them singletons. The ten largest clones add up to 11% of the sample. What was sequenced was blood. The source is a woman aged 30 to 39 in good health.

This clonotype was seen ten or more times. The rearrangement uses TRBV20-1 and TRBJ2-7; D may match TRBD1 or TRBD2 (6 bases each). The V gene's germline CDR1 is DFQATT and CDR2 SNEGSKA (reference sequence). The CDR3 is made up of 16 amino acids. Trimming shortened V by 0 bases and J by 0 bases, and 15 bases separated the two germline ends. The CDR3 nucleotides read TGCAGTGCTAGAGATTTAAGGGGGGAAGGCTCCTACGAGCAGTACTTC. Translated, it gives CSARDLRGEGSYEQYF.

The J gene is TRBJ2-7, the V gene TRBV27; D uncertain. Germline CDR1 is MNHEY and CDR2 is SMNVEV (reference sequence). The CDR3 runs 13 residues. Trimming shortened V by 3 bases and J by 5 bases, and 11 bases separated the two germline ends. CDR3 residues: CASSFTYADEQYF. The CDR3 nucleotides are TGTGCCAGCAGTTTTACTTACGCGGACGAGCAGTACTTC.

Details on this clonotype: Relative to the germline gene, one junction end is altered; a read error may explain this. The rearrangement joins TRBV3-1 to TRBJ1-1, with TRBD1 identical over 7 bases. CDR1 is LGHDT and CDR2 is YNNKEL in the germline V gene (reference sequence). This CDR3 spans 12 amino acids. The CDR3 nucleotides read TGTGCCAGCAGTCTGAAGGGGGCTGAGGCTTTCTTT. Its translation is CASSLKGAEAFF.

To note about this clonotype: A read error may account for a junction end that differs from germline. The genes are TRBV12-3 or TRBV12-4 and TRBJ2-1; tentative D call: TRBD1 (5 bases). The CDR3 spans 13 residues. CDR3 bases: TGTGCCGGCAGTTTTATGCAGGGTTCCGTACTGTTCTTC. Amino acid sequence: CAGSFMQGSVLFF.

This clonotype was detected a few times. V is TRBV10-1 and J is TRBJ2-1, with TRBD2 identical over 11 bases. Germline trimming cut 3 bases from V and 9 bases from J; bases unmatched to any gene: 13. Germline-derived CDR1 and CDR2 are WNHNN and SYGVQD (reference sequence). CDR3 length: 17 residues. The CDR3 protein is CASSEIITSGSAGEQFF. The CDR3 coding sequence is TGCGCCAGCAGTGAAATAATAACTAGCGGGAGTGCGGGTGAGCAGTTCTTC.

The chain uses TRBV9 and TRBJ1-2; D call uncertain. Between the trimmed V and J ends, which lost 3 bases and 10 bases, there was a span of 19 bases. Germline V gene data show CDR1 as SGDLS and CDR2 as YYNGEE. CDR3 length equals 14 residues. The CDR3 DNA is TGTGCCAGCAGCGGACCGGGTACGGAGGCTGACTACACCTTC. This sequence encodes CASSGPGTEADYTF.

The chain has TRBV7-6 and TRBJ2-5; no firm D call. The CDR3 extends over 15 amino acids. CDR1 is SGHVS, CDR2 FNYEAQ, per germline. The V end was cut by 1 base, the J end by 0 bases, with 9 bases between. CDR3 nucleotide sequence: TGTGCCAGCAGCTTAGAAACATCGGACCAAGAGACCCAGTACTTC. Its translation: CASSLETSDQETQYF.

This clonotype was found once. This may be a read error: a much more frequent sequence differs by one nucleotide. The genes are TRBV29-1 and TRBJ1-2; weak D call: TRBD1 (5 bases). CDR3 length: 14 amino acids. CDR1 is SQVTM and CDR2 is ANQGSEA in the germline V gene. The CDR3 nucleotides read TGCAGCGCTGAATTACAGGATTCTAACTATGGCTACACCTTC. Residues: CSAELQDSNYGYTF.

This clonotype occurred a few times. The chain is built from TRBV4-2 and TRBJ2-1; 14 bases are a match to TRBD2. Unmatched junction bases numbered 2, after V lost 5 bases and J lost 5 bases. Germline lookup yields CDR1 LGHNA and CDR2 YNFKEQ. The CDR3 is 15 amino acids. CDR3 sequence reads: CASSKTSGRDNEQFF. The CDR3 DNA reads TGTGCCAGCAGCAAGACTAGCGGGAGGGACAATGAGCAGTTCTTC.

This clonotype was detected only a few times. V is TRBV27 and J is TRBJ2-1, with D possibly TRBD1 on 5 matching bases. V lost 5 bases to trimming and J lost 0 bases, with 14 bases between them. The length of the CDR3 is 16 residues. In germline, CDR1 is MNHEY, CDR2 SMNVEV (reference sequence). The CDR3 protein is CASSQTGLVSYNEQFF. The CDR3 DNA is TGTGCCAGCAGTCAAACAGGATTGGTCTCCTACAATGAGCAGTTCTTC.

This clonotype was counted between two and nine times. V usage is TRBV6-5 and J usage is TRBJ2-1; D perhaps matches TRBD2 (5 bases). The CDR3 extends over 17 amino acids. Germline CDR1 and CDR2: MNHEY and SVGAGI. Between the trimmed V and J ends, which lost 2 bases and 6 bases, there was a span of 20 bases. CDR3: CASSYETPGPRGNEQFF. Here the CDR3 DNA reads TGTGCCAGCAGTTACGAGACCCCGGGCCCACGGGGCAATGAGCAGTTCTTC.

The CDR3 bases are TGCGCCAGCAGCTTGGCCGTAGCGGGGGTCACAGATACGCAGTATTTT. Residues: CASSLAVAGVTDTQYF. This chain joins TRBV5-1 and TRBJ2-3, with 9 positions matching TRBD2. Trimming cost V 0 bases and J 2 bases; bases outside gene matches: 4. Germline V gene lookup returns CDR1 SGHRS and CDR2 YFSETQ. The length of the CDR3 is 16 residues.

The chain carries TRBV13 and TRBJ2-4, with unresolved D. Trimming removed 5 bases from V and 0 bases from J, with 5 bases in between. The CDR3 length is 13 residues. Germline values: CDR1 PRHDT, CDR2 FYEKMQ (reference sequence). CDR3 nucleotides: TGTGCCAGCAGCCCAATAGCCAAAAACATTCAGTACTTC. Its protein product is CASSPIAKNIQYF. The full variable domain, in which reference TRBV13 and TRBJ2-4 provide the parts outside the CDR3, is AAGVIQSPRHLIKEKRETATLKCYPIPRHDTVYWYQQGPGQDPQFLISFYEKMQSDKGSIPDRFSAQQFSDYHSELNMSSLELGDSALYFCASSPIAKNIQYFGAGTRLSVL.

This clonotype was seen a few times. V and J are TRBV7-9 and TRBJ1-4; 7 bases match TRBD1. Germline CDR1 SEHNR, CDR2 FQNEAQ (reference sequence). CDR3 length: 16 residues. J was trimmed by 4 bases and V by 6 bases; bases with no gene match: 11. Here the CDR3 reads CASSSGRDRLNEKLFF. CDR3 sequence (DNA): TGTGCCAGCAGTTCGGGAAGGGACAGACTTAATGAAAAACTGTTTTTT. Full variable domain (rest looked up from reference TRBV7-9 and TRBJ1-4): DTGVSQNPRHKITKRGQNVTFRCDPISEHNRLYWYRQTLGQGPEFLTYFQNEAQLEKSRLLSDRFSAERPKGSFSTLEIQRTEQGDSAMYLCASSSGRDRLNEKLFFGSGTQLSVL.

This clonotype was seen a handful of times. The CDR3 nucleotides read TGTGCCAGCAGCAAAGGGGGGGCTACGGGCTACACCTTC. Its protein is CASSKGGATGYTF. The rearrangement links TRBV12-3 or TRBV12-4 to TRBJ1-2, with D possibly matching TRBD1 (6 bases). Trimming removed 6 bases from V and 8 bases from J, with 16 bases in between. The CDR3 contains 13 residues.

This clonotype has only a few counts. The genes are TRBV12-3 or TRBV12-4 and TRBJ2-5; D is uncertain. The germline V and J ends were trimmed by 1 base and 0 bases, with 9 bases remaining between them. The CDR3 extends over 15 amino acids. The CDR3 DNA follows: TGTGCCAGCAGTTTAGGGATGAGTTACCAAGAGACCCAGTACTTC. It is translated as CASSLGMSYQETQYF.

This chain links TRBV28 with TRBJ2-7; D is ambiguous. V was trimmed by 7 bases and J by 0 bases, leaving 13 bases between them. CDR1 MDHEN and CDR2 SYDVKM come from the germline V gene. The CDR3 has 14 amino acids. CDR3: CASTEADHSYEQYF. Written as DNA, the CDR3 is TGTGCCAGCACAGAGGCTGACCACTCCTACGAGCAGTACTTC. The entire variable domain, with the rest obtained from reference TRBV28 and TRBJ2-7, is as follows: DVKVTQSSRYLVKRTGEKVFLECVQDMDHENMFWYRQDPGLGLRLIYFSYDVKMKEKGDIPEGYSVSREKKERFSLILESASTNQTSMYLCASTEADHSYEQYFGPGTRLTVT.